This is a list of T cell receptor beta chains from one sample in a study of regulatory T cells in long-lasting Graves disease. TCRdb used MiXCR to reprocess the multiplex PCR reads, holding one entry per CDR3 protein. The sample holds 300,000 to 400,000 distinct CDR3 sequences, over 15% seen once. These data were also reused for a study on T cells in Graves' hyperthyroidism and ophthalmopathy.

Material: peripheral blood mononuclear cells (PBMCs), obtained at new diagnosis, from a patient treated with antithyroid drugs. The receptors originated from a middle-aged man with Graves disease. CDR3s include the opening cysteine and the closing phenylalanine or tryptophan. A D gene is named only where the DNA matches it firmly. Clone size, where shown, is once, few, many, or a class for clones that have expanded.

v_call	j_call	clone_size	d_call	cdr3_nt	cdr3_aa
TRBV18	TRBJ2-3	many	-	TGTGCCAGCAGCCCTATAGGGGGGGGCACAGATACGCAGTATTTT	CASSPIGGGTDTQYF
TRBV6-1	TRBJ2-7	few	-	TGTGCCAGCAATGAAGCGGGCGCTGGGCGTCCGTACGAGCAGTACTTC	CASNEAGAGRPYEQYF
TRBV5-4	TRBJ2-1	many	TRBD1	TGTGCCAGCAGCCTGAGGACAGGGGGCAATAGGTATGAGCAGTTCTTC	CASSLRTGGNRYEQFF
TRBV11-2	TRBJ2-3	many	TRBD2	TGTGCCAGCAGCGATGGACTAGCGGGGGTCGATACGCAGTATTTT	CASSDGLAGVDTQYF
TRBV3-1	TRBJ2-7	many	-	TGTGCCAGCAGCCAAGAGGTATCCGAGCAGTACTTC	CASSQEVSEQYF
TRBV5-1	TRBJ1-1	many	-	TGCGCCAGCAGCTTGGATAGGTTACGGAACACTGAAGCTTTCTTT	CASSLDRLRNTEAFF
TRBV5-5	TRBJ2-7	-	-	TGTGCCAGCAGCCCCACGGGTGAGGGATACGAGCAGTACTTC	CASSPTGEGYEQYF
TRBV9	TRBJ2-7	-	-	TGTGCCAGCAGCGGAGCGATGGCAGGATCCTACGAGCAGTACTTC	CASSGAMAGSYEQYF
TRBV7-8	TRBJ2-3	many	-	TGTGCCAGCAGCTTGTGGCAGGGGAATACGCAGTATTTT	CASSLWQGNTQYF
TRBV19	TRBJ1-6	once	TRBD1	TGTGCCAGTAGTACGCCGAGACAGGGGAGAGAATCACCCCTCCACTTT	CASSTPRQGRESPLHF
TRBV6-2/TRBV6-3	TRBJ2-6	few	-	TGTGCCAGCAGGAAATATTTGGAGTCCGCTGGGGCCAACGTCCTGACTTTC	CASRKYLESAGANVLTF
TRBV28	TRBJ2-4	once	-	TGTGCCAGCAGTTTGGGGGCGGGGAGGGCCAAAAACATTCAGTACTTC	CASSLGAGRAKNIQYF
TRBV5-1	TRBJ2-6	-	-	TGCGCCAGCAGCCCGCCCCCTTCTGGGGCCAACGTCCTGACTTTC	CASSPPPSGANVLTF
TRBV3-1	TRBJ2-6	-	TRBD1	TGTGCCAGCCAACAGGGGTCCGGGGCCAACGTCCTGACTTTC	CASQQGSGANVLTF
TRBV11-3	TRBJ2-5	-	-	TGTGCCAGCAGCTCAGATGGGGGCGTGAATTGGGAGACCCAGTACTTC	CASSSDGGVNWETQYF
TRBV20-1	TRBJ1-5	many	-	TGCAGTGCTAGAGATCCTGTAAATCAGCCCCAGCATTTT	CSARDPVNQPQHF
TRBV5-1	TRBJ1-1	many	-	TGCGCCAGCAGCTTGGTCGGGACGGGCGACACTGAAGCTTTCTTT	CASSLVGTGDTEAFF
TRBV11-2	TRBJ2-7	many	-	TGTGCCAGCAGCTTAGATCGTCCCGGGGTAGGCCACGAGCAGTACTTC	CASSLDRPGVGHEQYF
TRBV5-1	TRBJ1-4	few	-	TGCGCCAGCAGCCCGGGACGGCCAAATGAAAAACTGTTTTTT	CASSPGRPNEKLFF
TRBV28	TRBJ2-5	many	-	TGTGCCAGCAGTGTCGACAGTGGAGAGACCCAGTACTTC	CASSVDSGETQYF
TRBV29-1	TRBJ2-3	few	-	TGCAGCGCCGCGCAATACACAGATACGCAGTATTTT	CSAAQYTDTQYF
TRBV7-9	TRBJ2-3	many	TRBD1	TGTGCCAGCAAATGGACAGGGGGAAGCACAGATACGCAGTATTTT	CASKWTGGSTDTQYF
TRBV5-1	TRBJ2-3	many	TRBD2	TGCGCCAGCAGGGAGACTAGCGGTGTCACAGATACGCAGTATTTT	CASRETSGVTDTQYF
TRBV4-1	TRBJ1-2	few	-	TGCGCCAGCAGCCAAGAGAGGGTTAACTATGGCTACACCTTC	CASSQERVNYGYTF
TRBV5-1	TRBJ1-2	-	-	TGCGCCAGCAGCCCCAACTTCGGCTATGGCTACACCTTC	CASSPNFGYGYTF
TRBV7-2	TRBJ2-2	many	TRBD2	TGTGCCAGCACCTCCCCGTCCGGGGGGACTCTTGTTAGGGGGGAGCTGTTTTTT	CASTSPSGGTLVRGELFF
TRBV11-3	TRBJ2-1	few	-	TGTGCCAGCAGCTTTTTGGGGGGCCCCTACAATGAGCAGTTCTTC	CASSFLGGPYNEQFF
TRBV2	TRBJ2-1	many	-	TGTGCCAGCAGTGAAGTCGAAGGGTCTGAGCAGTTCTTC	CASSEVEGSEQFF
TRBV18	TRBJ2-6	many	TRBD1	TGTGCCAGCTCTCCTAACAGGGGGGCTGGGGCCAACGTCCTGACTTTC	CASSPNRGAGANVLTF
TRBV7-3	TRBJ2-3	few	-	TGTGCCAGCAGCTGGGGACTCACAGATACGCAGTATTTT	CASSWGLTDTQYF
TRBV30	TRBJ2-1	many	-	TGTGCCTGGACCCGAGCCATTGAGCAGTTCTTC	CAWTRAIEQFF
TRBV7-2	TRBJ1-1	-	-	TGTGCCAGCAGCTTATATGGATTGGGGAACACTGAAGCTTTCTTT	CASSLYGLGNTEAFF
TRBV4-1	TRBJ2-4	few	TRBD1	TGCGCCAGCAGCCCCTTGACAGGGGGCTATATAGCCAAAAACATTCAGTACTTC	CASSPLTGGYIAKNIQYF
TRBV4-1	TRBJ2-7	many	TRBD1	TGCGCCAGCAGCCAAGCCCGGACAGGGGACTACGAGCAGTACTTC	CASSQARTGDYEQYF
TRBV24-1	TRBJ1-5	many	-	TGTGCCACCAGTGACACCCGCCAGGGAGGGTACCAGCCCCAGCATTTT	CATSDTRQGGYQPQHF
TRBV20-1	TRBJ1-5	-	-	TGCAGTGCTAGTAACCACCCTAAGGGGCAGGGCTATAGCAATCAGCCCCAGCATTTT	CSASNHPKGQGYSNQPQHF
TRBV5-1	TRBJ2-2	-	-	TGCGCCAGCAGCCTATACAGGAACACGAACACCGGGGAGCTGTTTTTT	CASSLYRNTNTGELFF
TRBV5-1	TRBJ1-4	many	TRBD1	TGCGCCAGCAGCTACGGGACAGCTAATGAAAAACTGTTTTTT	CASSYGTANEKLFF
TRBV7-2	TRBJ2-2	many	-	TGTGCCAGCAGCCCCATGGGTGGGGGCACCGGGGAGCTGTTTTTT	CASSPMGGGTGELFF
TRBV9	TRBJ2-3	few	-	TGTGCCAGCAGCACCCGGGACTTTTACACAGATACGCAGTATTTT	CASSTRDFYTDTQYF